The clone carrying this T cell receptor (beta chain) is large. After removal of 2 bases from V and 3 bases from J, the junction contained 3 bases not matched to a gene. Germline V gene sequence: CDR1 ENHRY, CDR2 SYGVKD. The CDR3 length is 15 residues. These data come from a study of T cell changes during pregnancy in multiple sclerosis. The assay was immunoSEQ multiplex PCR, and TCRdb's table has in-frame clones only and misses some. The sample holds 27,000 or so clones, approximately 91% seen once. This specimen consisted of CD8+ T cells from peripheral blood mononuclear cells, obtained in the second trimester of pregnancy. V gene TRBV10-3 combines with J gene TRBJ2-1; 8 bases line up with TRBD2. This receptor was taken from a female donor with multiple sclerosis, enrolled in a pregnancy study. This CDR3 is CAISEPGGHYNEQFF. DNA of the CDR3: TGTGCCATCAGTGAGCCGGGGGGGCACTACAATGAGCAGTTCTTC.